The 9 T cell receptor beta chains below all came from one sample that was sequenced in a study of blood T cell repertoires in COVID-19. TCRdb keeps only in-frame clones here, not all; method: immunoSEQ multiplex PCR. The repertoire holds some 83,000 clones, with 75% to 90% as singletons. Material: peripheral blood. These receptors came from a man in his 60s with active or convalescent COVID-19.

V usage is TRBV25-1 and J usage is TRBJ1-1; 7 bases fit TRBD1. The CDR3 is 13 amino acids. The ends lost 8 bases at V and 4 bases at J; junction bases unmatched: 7. Germline V gene data show CDR1 as MGHDK and CDR2 as SYGVNS. The CDR3 is CASRETGRTEAFF. DNA for the CDR3: TGTGCCAGCCGCGAGACAGGGCGCACTGAAGCTTTCTTT.

The rearrangement joins TRBV6-5 to TRBJ1-1, with D possibly being TRBD1 (6 bases). With 11 bases removed from V and 7 bases from J, the gap between germline ends came to 20 bases. This CDR3 has 13 amino acids. Germline lookup yields CDR1 MNHEY and CDR2 SVGAGI. The CDR3 protein is CAVLRGGAVEAFF. The CDR3 coding sequence is TGTGCCGTCCTAAGAGGGGGGGCGGTTGAAGCTTTCTTT.

This sequence joins TRBV11-2 and TRBJ1-1, with D possibly matching TRBD1 (5 bases). This CDR3 region has 14 residues. Trimming took 6 bases from V and 1 from J, leaving 12 bases between them. The germline V gene has CDR1 SGHAT and CDR2 FQNNGV. In DNA form, the CDR3 reads TGTGCCAGCAGTTTGGCGGGGGGGAACACTGAAGCTTTCTTT. It yields the protein CASSLAGGNTEAFF.

The genes are TRBV6-5 and TRBJ1-6, with TRBD1 as a possible D gene (5 bases). V was clipped by 8 bases and J by 7 bases, with 18 bases between them. This CDR3 is 15 amino acids long. In germline, CDR1 is MNHEY, CDR2 SVGAGI. CDR3 sequence reads: CASGQYRGRNSPLHF. The CDR3 region has the DNA TGTGCCAGCGGACAATATAGGGGAAGAAATTCACCCCTCCACTTT.

The chain is built from TRBV4-2 and TRBJ2-4; TRBD2 matches 15 bases. This CDR3 comprises 19 residues. The ends lost 4 bases at V and 1 base at J; junction bases unmatched: 8. Germline V gives CDR1 LGHNA, CDR2 YNFKEQ. The CDR3 here is CASSRSGTSGGTAKNIQYF. CDR3 nucleotides: TGTGCCAGCAGCCGATCCGGGACTAGCGGGGGGACGGCCAAAAACATTCAGTACTTC.

This clone has only a few counts. V and J are TRBV7-9 and TRBJ2-5; 14 bases agree with TRBD2. The V segment lost 4 bases and the J segment 4 bases; nucleotides outside the gene matches: 2. Germline V CDR1 and CDR2: SEHNR, FQNEAQ (reference sequence). The CDR3 is made up of 15 amino acids. CDR3 sequence reads: CASSSGLAGGETQYF. CDR3 in DNA: TGTGCCAGCAGCTCTGGACTAGCGGGGGGAGAGACCCAGTACTTC.

The rearrangement links TRBV14 to TRBJ1-6; TRBD1 is a possible D gene (5 bases). CDR3 length: 14 amino acids. Trimming took off 1 base at V and 11 bases at J, with 12 bases between the two ends. Germline lookup yields CDR1 SGHDN and CDR2 FVKESK. For the CDR3, the DNA is TGTGCCAGCAGCCAAGCCAGGGCGGCCCCACCCCTCCACTTT. Translation gives CASSQARAAPPLHF.

The rearrangement links TRBV6-5 to TRBJ2-7; D remains unclear. V lost 6 bases, J lost 4 bases, and 16 bases lay in between. Germline lookup yields CDR1 MNHEY and CDR2 SVGAGI. CDR3 length: 14 residues. CDR3 sequence: CASRTLTDFYEQYF. CDR3 nucleotides: TGTGCCAGCAGGACCTTGACTGATTTTTACGAGCAGTACTTC.

The chain is built from TRBV7-9 and TRBJ2-1; D is uncertain. Germline V lookup: CDR1 SEHNR, CDR2 FQNEAQ (reference sequence). The CDR3 has 12 amino acids. Trimming took off 0 bases at V and 7 bases at J, with 4 bases between the two ends. In DNA, the CDR3 is TGTGCCAGCAGCTTAGCCCATAATGAGCAGTTCTTC. It specifies CASSLAHNEQFF. Complete variable domain (other parts from reference TRBV7-9 and TRBJ2-1): DTGVSQNPRHKITKRGQNVTFRCDPISEHNRLYWYRQTLGQGPEFLTYFQNEAQLEKSRLLSDRFSAERPKGSFSTLEIQRTEQGDSAMYLCASSLAHNEQFFGPGTRLTVL.